Detailed here is one TCR beta chain. Germline lookup yields CDR1 SGHDT and CDR2 YYEEEE. V was clipped by 3 bases and J by 0 bases, with 9 bases between them. The CDR3 has 14 amino acids. This sample is drawn from a study of cytomegalovirus exposure and HLA in healthy donors. Study-level information: Most donors, 80% to 90% of approximately 400 genotyped, fell in the Caucasian-associated ancestry cluster.

The primer mix had 60 Vbeta and 13 Jbeta primers. Produced via immunoSEQ multiplex PCR; TCRdb's table is partial and in-frame only. The sample has some 57,000 clones, about 71% seen once. The rearrangement joins TRBV5-6 to TRBJ1-1; D call uncertain. The sequencing input was PBMCs. The sequence came from a woman aged 55-70 years in good health and CMV-seropositive. CDR3 region: CASSWRELNTEAFF. DNA of the CDR3: TGTGCCAGCAGCTGGCGGGAATTGAACACTGAAGCTTTCTTT.